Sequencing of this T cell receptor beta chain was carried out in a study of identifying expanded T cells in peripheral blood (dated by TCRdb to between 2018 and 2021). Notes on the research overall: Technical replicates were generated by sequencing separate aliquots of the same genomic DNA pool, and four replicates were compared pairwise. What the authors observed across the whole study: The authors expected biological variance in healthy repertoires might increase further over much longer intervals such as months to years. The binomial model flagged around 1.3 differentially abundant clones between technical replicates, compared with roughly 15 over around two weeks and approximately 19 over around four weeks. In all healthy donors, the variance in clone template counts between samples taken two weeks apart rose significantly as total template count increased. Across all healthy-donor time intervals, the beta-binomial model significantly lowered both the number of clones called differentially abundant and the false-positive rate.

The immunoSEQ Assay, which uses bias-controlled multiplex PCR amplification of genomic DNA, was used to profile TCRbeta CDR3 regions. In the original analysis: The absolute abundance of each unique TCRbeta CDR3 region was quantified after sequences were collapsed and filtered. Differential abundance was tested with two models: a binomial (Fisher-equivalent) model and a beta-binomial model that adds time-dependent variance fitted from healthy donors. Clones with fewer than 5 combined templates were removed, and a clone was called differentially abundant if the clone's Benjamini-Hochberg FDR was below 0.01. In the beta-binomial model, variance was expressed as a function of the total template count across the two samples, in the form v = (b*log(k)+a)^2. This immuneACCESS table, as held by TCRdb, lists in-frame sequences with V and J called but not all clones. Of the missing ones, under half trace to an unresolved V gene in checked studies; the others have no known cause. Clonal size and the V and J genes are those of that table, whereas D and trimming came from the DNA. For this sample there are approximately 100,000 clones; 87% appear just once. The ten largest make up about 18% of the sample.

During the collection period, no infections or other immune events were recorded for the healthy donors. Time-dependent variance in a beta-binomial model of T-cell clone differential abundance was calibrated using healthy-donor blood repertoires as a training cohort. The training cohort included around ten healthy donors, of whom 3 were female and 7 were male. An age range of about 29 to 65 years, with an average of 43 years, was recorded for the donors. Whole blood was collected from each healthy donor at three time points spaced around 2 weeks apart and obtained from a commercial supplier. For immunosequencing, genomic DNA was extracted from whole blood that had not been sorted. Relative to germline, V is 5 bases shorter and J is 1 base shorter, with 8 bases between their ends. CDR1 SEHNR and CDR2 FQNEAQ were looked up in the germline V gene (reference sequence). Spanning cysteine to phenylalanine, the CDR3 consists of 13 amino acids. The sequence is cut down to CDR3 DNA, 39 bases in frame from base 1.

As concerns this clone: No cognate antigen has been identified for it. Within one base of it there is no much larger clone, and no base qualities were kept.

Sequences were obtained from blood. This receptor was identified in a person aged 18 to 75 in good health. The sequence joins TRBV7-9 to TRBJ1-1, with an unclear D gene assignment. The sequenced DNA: TGTGCCAGCAGCCCGGACTGGAACACTGAAGCTTTCTTT. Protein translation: CASSPDWNTEAFF.